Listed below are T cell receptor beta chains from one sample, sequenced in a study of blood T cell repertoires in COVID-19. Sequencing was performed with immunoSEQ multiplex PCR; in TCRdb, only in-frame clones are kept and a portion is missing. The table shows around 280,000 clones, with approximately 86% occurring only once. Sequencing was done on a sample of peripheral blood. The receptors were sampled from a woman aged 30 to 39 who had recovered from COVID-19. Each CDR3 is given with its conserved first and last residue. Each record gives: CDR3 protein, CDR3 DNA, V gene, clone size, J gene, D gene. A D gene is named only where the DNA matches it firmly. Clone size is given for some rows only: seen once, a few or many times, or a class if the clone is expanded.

CDR3aa: CASSLGARDEQFF; CDR3nt: TGTGCCAGCAGTTTGGGGGCGCGAGATGAGCAGTTCTTC; v_gene: TRBV6-5; abundance: NA; j_gene: TRBJ2-1; d_gene: NA
CDR3aa: CASSSQGAISTDTQYF; CDR3nt: TGTGCCAGCAGTTCACAGGGGGCGATCAGCACAGATACGCAGTATTTT; v_gene: TRBV6-5; abundance: NA; j_gene: TRBJ2-3; d_gene: TRBD1
CDR3aa: CASSLYSGRAVEQFF; CDR3nt: TGTGCCAGCAGCTTGTATTCCGGGAGGGCCGTTGAGCAGTTCTTC; v_gene: TRBV7-3; abundance: NA; j_gene: TRBJ2-1; d_gene: TRBD2
CDR3aa: CASSLTLAGGTQETQYF; CDR3nt: TGTGCCAGCAGCTTAACGCTAGCGGGAGGAACCCAAGAGACCCAGTACTTC; v_gene: TRBV7-2; abundance: NA; j_gene: TRBJ2-5; d_gene: TRBD2
CDR3aa: CASSWRRAGNTEAFF; CDR3nt: TGTGCCAGTAGTTGGAGACGGGCGGGGAACACTGAAGCTTTCTTT; v_gene: TRBV19; abundance: NA; j_gene: TRBJ1-1; d_gene: NA
CDR3aa: CASSYPGTGIYTF; CDR3nt: TGTGCCAGCAGTTACCCCGGGACAGGGATATACACCTTC; v_gene: TRBV6-5; abundance: NA; j_gene: TRBJ1-2; d_gene: TRBD1
CDR3aa: CASSYSRHGQETQYF; CDR3nt: TGTGCCAGCAGTTACTCCCGCCACGGCCAAGAGACCCAGTACTTC; v_gene: TRBV6-5; abundance: NA; j_gene: TRBJ2-5; d_gene: NA
CDR3aa: CASTWSGEETQYF; CDR3nt: TGTGCCAGCACCTGGTCAGGGGAAGAGACCCAGTACTTC; v_gene: TRBV7-9; abundance: NA; j_gene: TRBJ2-5; d_gene: NA
CDR3aa: CASSPTGSLNTEAFF; CDR3nt: TGTGCCAGTAGTCCAACAGGATCCTTGAACACTGAAGCTTTCTTT; v_gene: TRBV19; abundance: NA; j_gene: TRBJ1-1; d_gene: NA
CDR3aa: CASSEFGTGREKLFF; CDR3nt: TGTGCCAGCAGTGAGTTCGGGACAGGGAGAGAAAAACTGTTTTTT; v_gene: TRBV25-1; abundance: NA; j_gene: TRBJ1-4; d_gene: TRBD1
CDR3aa: CAISELASGGTGELFF; CDR3nt: TGTGCCATCAGTGAGCTAGCTAGCGGAGGCACCGGGGAGCTGTTTTTT; v_gene: TRBV10-3; abundance: NA; j_gene: TRBJ2-2; d_gene: TRBD2
CDR3aa: CASSRDTLGQPQHF; CDR3nt: TGTGCCAGCAGCAGGGACACGCTTGGACAGCCCCAGCATTTT; v_gene: TRBV7-2; abundance: few; j_gene: TRBJ1-5; d_gene: NA
CDR3aa: CASTGDSGANVLTF; CDR3nt: TGTGCCAGCACGGGGGACTCTGGGGCCAACGTCCTGACTTTC; v_gene: TRBV2; abundance: NA; j_gene: TRBJ2-6; d_gene: NA
CDR3aa: CASSATGFALANEKLFF; CDR3nt: TGTGCCAGCAGTGCTACAGGGTTTGCTTTGGCTAATGAAAAACTGTTTTTT; v_gene: TRBV27; abundance: NA; j_gene: TRBJ1-4; d_gene: NA
CDR3aa: CASSSGLAGVYTQYF; CDR3nt: TGTGCCAGCAGCTCAGGACTAGCGGGCGTATATACGCAGTATTTT; v_gene: TRBV5-4; abundance: once; j_gene: TRBJ2-3; d_gene: TRBD2
CDR3aa: CASRKQGVVGYTF; CDR3nt: TGTGCCAGCAGAAAACAGGGAGTCGTAGGCTACACCTTC; v_gene: TRBV5-6; abundance: NA; j_gene: TRBJ1-2; d_gene: NA
CDR3aa: CASSLDGSSNQPQHF; CDR3nt: TGCGCCAGCAGCTTGGATGGCAGTAGCAATCAGCCCCAGCATTTT; v_gene: TRBV5-1; abundance: NA; j_gene: TRBJ1-5; d_gene: NA
CDR3aa: CASSLGPGDTALEAFF; CDR3nt: TGTGCCAGCAGCTTAGGCCCAGGGGACACCGCACTTGAAGCTTTCTTT; v_gene: TRBV11-2; abundance: once; j_gene: TRBJ1-1; d_gene: NA
CDR3aa: CASSFGAGEGSTGELFF; CDR3nt: TGTGCCAGCAGCTTCGGAGCGGGAGAAGGAAGTACCGGGGAGCTGTTTTTT; v_gene: TRBV11-2; abundance: NA; j_gene: TRBJ2-2; d_gene: TRBD2
CDR3aa: CASSYGLSSGNTIYF; CDR3nt: TGCGCCAGCAGCTACGGACTGAGCTCTGGAAACACCATATATTTT; v_gene: TRBV5-1; abundance: NA; j_gene: TRBJ1-3; d_gene: NA
CDR3aa: CASSVTISYNEQFF; CDR3nt: TGTGCCAGTAGTGTTACTATCTCCTACAATGAGCAGTTCTTC; v_gene: TRBV19; abundance: NA; j_gene: TRBJ2-1; d_gene: NA
CDR3aa: CASSVASDTQYF; CDR3nt: TGTGCCAGCAGCGTAGCATCAGATACGCAGTATTTT; v_gene: TRBV9; abundance: NA; j_gene: TRBJ2-3; d_gene: NA
CDR3aa: CASHGPLNTEAFF; CDR3nt: TGCGCCAGCCATGGCCCCTTGAACACTGAAGCTTTCTTT; v_gene: TRBV4-1; abundance: NA; j_gene: TRBJ1-1; d_gene: NA
CDR3aa: CASSSIGGQVRLVDQPQHF; CDR3nt: TGTGCCAGCAGCTCAATCGGCGGACAGGTTCGGTTGGTCGATCAGCCCCAGCATTTT; v_gene: TRBV5-5; abundance: NA; j_gene: TRBJ1-5; d_gene: TRBD1
CDR3aa: CAWSGRTGNGYTF; CDR3nt: TGTGCCTGGAGTGGCCGGACAGGGAATGGCTACACCTTC; v_gene: TRBV30; abundance: few; j_gene: TRBJ1-2; d_gene: TRBD1
CDR3aa: CASSPRSLYQETQYF; CDR3nt: TGTGCCAGCAGCCCGCGGAGTCTGTACCAAGAGACCCAGTACTTC; v_gene: TRBV5-4; abundance: NA; j_gene: TRBJ2-5; d_gene: NA
CDR3aa: CASSIVGLVGEQYF; CDR3nt: TGTGCCAGTAGTATCGTCGGCCTAGTTGGCGAGCAGTACTTC; v_gene: TRBV19; abundance: NA; j_gene: TRBJ2-7; d_gene: NA
CDR3aa: CASSRRDTQPQHF; CDR3nt: TGTGCCAGCAGTCGACGGGACACGCAGCCCCAGCATTTT; v_gene: TRBV11-2; abundance: NA; j_gene: TRBJ1-5; d_gene: NA